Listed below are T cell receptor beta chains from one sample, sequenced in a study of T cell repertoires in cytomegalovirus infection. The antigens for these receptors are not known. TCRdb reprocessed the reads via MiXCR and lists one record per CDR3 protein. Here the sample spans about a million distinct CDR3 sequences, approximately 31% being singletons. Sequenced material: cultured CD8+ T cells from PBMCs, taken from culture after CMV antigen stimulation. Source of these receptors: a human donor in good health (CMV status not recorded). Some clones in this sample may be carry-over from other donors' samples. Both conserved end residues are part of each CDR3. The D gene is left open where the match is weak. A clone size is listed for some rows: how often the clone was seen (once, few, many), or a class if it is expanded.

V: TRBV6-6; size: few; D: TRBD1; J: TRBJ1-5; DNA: TGTGCCAGCAGTTACCGTGGACAGGGGGGCAATCAGCCCCAGCATTTT; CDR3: CASSYRGQGGNQPQHF
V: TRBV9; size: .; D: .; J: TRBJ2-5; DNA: TGTGCCAGCAGCGTAGGGAGTAAGGAGACCCAGTACTTC; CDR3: CASSVGSKETQYF
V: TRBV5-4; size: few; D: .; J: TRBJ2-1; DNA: TGTGCCAGCAGCAATTGGGGGACGGGCTCCTACAATGAGCAGTTCTTC; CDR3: CASSNWGTGSYNEQFF
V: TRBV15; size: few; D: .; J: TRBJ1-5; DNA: TGTGCCACCAGCGCCAGTTACGGTTTAGAGCATTTT; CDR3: CATSASYGLEHF
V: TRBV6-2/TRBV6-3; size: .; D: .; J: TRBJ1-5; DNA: TGTGCCAGCAGTTACCTCATATCGGGTGGGCCCCAGCATTTT; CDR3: CASSYLISGGPQHF
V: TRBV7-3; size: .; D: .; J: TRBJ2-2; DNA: TGTGCCAGCAGCTTACCCAGAACTAACACCGGGGAGCTGTTTTTT; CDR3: CASSLPRTNTGELFF
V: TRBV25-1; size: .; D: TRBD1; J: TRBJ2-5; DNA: TGTGCCAGCAGTGAAGGGACAGGGAGGTTGGAGACCCAGTACTTC; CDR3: CASSEGTGRLETQYF
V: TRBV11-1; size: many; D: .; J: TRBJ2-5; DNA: TGTGCCAGCAGCTTACCTCGGGACGGGCCCCGAGAGACCCAGTACTTC; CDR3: CASSLPRDGPRETQYF
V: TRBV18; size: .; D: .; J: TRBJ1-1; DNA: TGTGCCAGCTCACCACCGGCGACGGGGTCGAACACTGAAGCTTTCTTT; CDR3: CASSPPATGSNTEAFF
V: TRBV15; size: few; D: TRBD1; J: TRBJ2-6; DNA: TGTGCCACCAGCAGATGGGACAGCTCTGGGGCCAACGTCCTGACTTTC; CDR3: CATSRWDSSGANVLTF
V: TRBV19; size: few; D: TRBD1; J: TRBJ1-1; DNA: TGTGCCAGTAGCCCCCGGGACAGGGACACTGAAGCTTTCTTT; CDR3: CASSPRDRDTEAFF
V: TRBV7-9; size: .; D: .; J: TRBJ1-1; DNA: TGTGCCAGCACCCGGGGGTCGGAGCCGCGCACTGAAGCTTTCTTT; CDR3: CASTRGSEPRTEAFF
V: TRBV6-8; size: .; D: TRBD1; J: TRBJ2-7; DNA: TGTGCCAGCGGGGACAGGGGTTTATCCTACGAGCAGTACTTC; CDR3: CASGDRGLSYEQYF
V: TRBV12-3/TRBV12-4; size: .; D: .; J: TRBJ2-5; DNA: TGTGCCAGCAGTGGGTCCGAGACCCAGTACTTC; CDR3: CASSGSETQYF
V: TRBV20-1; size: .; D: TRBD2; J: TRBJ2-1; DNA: TGCAGTGCTAGGGAGGGAGGGAATGGGCAGTTCTTC; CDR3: CSAREGGNGQFF
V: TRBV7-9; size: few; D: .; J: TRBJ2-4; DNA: TGTGCCAGCAGCTTAGACGGACACGGGACAAACAAAAACATTCAGTACTTC; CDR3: CASSLDGHGTNKNIQYF
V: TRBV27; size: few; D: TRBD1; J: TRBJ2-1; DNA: TGTGCCAGCAGTTTAGTAAAACAGGGGGCGAATGAGCAGTTCTTC; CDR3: CASSLVKQGANEQFF
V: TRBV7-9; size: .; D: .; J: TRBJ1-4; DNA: TGTGCCAGCAGCTTAAAGTGGAGGGCTAATGAAAAACTGTTTTTT; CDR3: CASSLKWRANEKLFF
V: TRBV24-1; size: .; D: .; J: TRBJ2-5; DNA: TGTGCCACCAGTGATGGGTCAGGGTTATACCAAGAGACCCAGTACTTC; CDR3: CATSDGSGLYQETQYF
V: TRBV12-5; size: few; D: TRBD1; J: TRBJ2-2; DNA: TGTGCTAGTGGTTTCTCAACGGACAGGGGGCTCACCGGGGAGCTGTTTTTT; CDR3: CASGFSTDRGLTGELFF
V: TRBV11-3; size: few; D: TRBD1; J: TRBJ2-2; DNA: TGTGCCAGCAGGGGGGATGACAGGGCCCGGGAGCTGTTTTTT; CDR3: CASRGDDRARELFF
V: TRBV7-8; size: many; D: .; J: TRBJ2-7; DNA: TGTGCCAGCAGCTTGAGTGACGTCGGGGGCCCCCACGAGCAGTACTTC; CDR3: CASSLSDVGGPHEQYF
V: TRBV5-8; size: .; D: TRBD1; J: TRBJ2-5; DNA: TGTGCCAGCAGCACCGGGCAGGGGGCAGGAGAGACCCAGTACTTC; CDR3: CASSTGQGAGETQYF
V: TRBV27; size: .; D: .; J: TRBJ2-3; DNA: TGTGCCAGCAGTCTCGCGGGTCGGCGGATATATTTT; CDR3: CASSLAGRRIYF
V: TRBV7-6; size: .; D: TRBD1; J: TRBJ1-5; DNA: TGTGCCAGCAGCTCAAAACGGGACAGACAGCCCCAGCATTTT; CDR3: CASSSKRDRQPQHF
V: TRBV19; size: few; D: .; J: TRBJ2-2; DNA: TGTGCCAGTAGTATGGCAGTAACCGGGGAGCTGTTTTTT; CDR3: CASSMAVTGELFF
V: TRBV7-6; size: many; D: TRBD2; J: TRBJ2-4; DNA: TGTGCCAGCAGCTTTGGGACTAGCGGGGGGGCCCTAGCCAAAAACATTCAGTACTTC; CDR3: CASSFGTSGGALAKNIQYF
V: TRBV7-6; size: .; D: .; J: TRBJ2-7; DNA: TGTGCCAGCAGCGCCATACAGGCAAGCTCCTACGAGCAGTACTTC; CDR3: CASSAIQASSYEQYF
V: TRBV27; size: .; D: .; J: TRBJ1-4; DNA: TGTGCCAGCAGAGAGGGCTCTAATGAAAAACTGTTTTTT; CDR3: CASREGSNEKLFF
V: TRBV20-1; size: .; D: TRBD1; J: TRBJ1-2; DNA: TGCAGTGCTCCAAACTGGGGACAGGATAATGGCTACACCTTC; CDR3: CSAPNWGQDNGYTF
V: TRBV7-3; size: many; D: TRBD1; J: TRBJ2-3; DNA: TGTGCCAGCAGCTCCAGTCGAGGGGGCGATACGCAGTATTTT; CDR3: CASSSSRGGDTQYF
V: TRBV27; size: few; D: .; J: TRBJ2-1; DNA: TGTGCCAGCAGTTTATCTACTTTGGATGAGCAGTTCTTC; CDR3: CASSLSTLDEQFF
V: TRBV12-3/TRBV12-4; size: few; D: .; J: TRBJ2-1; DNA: TGTGCCAGCCCCCCGGGACTCCAGGATGCGGGTGAGCAGTTCTTC; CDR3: CASPPGLQDAGEQFF
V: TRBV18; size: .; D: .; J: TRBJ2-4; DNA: TGTGCCAGCTCACCCACTGGACGGCCCGCAACCAAAAACATTCAGTACTTC; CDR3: CASSPTGRPATKNIQYF
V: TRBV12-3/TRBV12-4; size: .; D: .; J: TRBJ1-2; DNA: TGTGCCAGCACCCTGGGAGGGAGCCAAGGCTATGGCTACACCTTC; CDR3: CASTLGGSQGYGYTF
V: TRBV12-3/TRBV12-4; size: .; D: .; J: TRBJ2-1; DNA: TGTGCCAGCAGTTTTTTTTCTTACATTGAGCAGTTCTTC; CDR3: CASSFFSYIEQFF
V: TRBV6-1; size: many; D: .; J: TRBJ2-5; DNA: TGTGCCAGCAGTGATCTTCACAAAGGTCAAGAGACCCAGTACTTC; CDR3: CASSDLHKGQETQYF
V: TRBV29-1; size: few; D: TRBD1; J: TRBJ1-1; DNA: TGCAGCGTCGGGGGGGCAGGGGGCAAGAACACTGAAGCTTTCTTT; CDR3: CSVGGAGGKNTEAFF
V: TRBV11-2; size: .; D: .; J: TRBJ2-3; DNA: TGTGCCAGCAGCGCCTGGTCGGCGGGTCCGCCAGATACGCAGTATTTT; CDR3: CASSAWSAGPPDTQYF
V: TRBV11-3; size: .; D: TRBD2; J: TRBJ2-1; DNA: TGTGCCAGCAACTTACTAGGCCTAGCGGGTGGGAATGAGCAGTTCTTC; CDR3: CASNLLGLAGGNEQFF
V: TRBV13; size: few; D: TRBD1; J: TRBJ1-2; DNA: TGTGCCAGCAGCTCGGACAGGAAGGATGGCTACACCTTC; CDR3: CASSSDRKDGYTF
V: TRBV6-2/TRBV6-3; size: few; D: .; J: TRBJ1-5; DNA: TGTGCCAGCAGTTATGAGGGACCCCGTTCCAATCAGCCCCAGCATTTT; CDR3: CASSYEGPRSNQPQHF
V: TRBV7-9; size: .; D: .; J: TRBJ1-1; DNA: TGTGCCAGCAGCTTCTCCCGTTTCCCGACTCCGACAGGAGATAACACTGAAGCTTTCTTT; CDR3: CASSFSRFPTPTGDNTEAFF
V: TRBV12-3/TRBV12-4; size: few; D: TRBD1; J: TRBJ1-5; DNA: TGTGCCAGCAGTTTTCAGGGGACAGGGCCCCAGCATTTT; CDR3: CASSFQGTGPQHF
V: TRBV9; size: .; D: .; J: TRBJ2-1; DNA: TGTGCCACCTCTTCGGGGGCTTACAATGAGCAGTTCTTC; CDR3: CATSSGAYNEQFF
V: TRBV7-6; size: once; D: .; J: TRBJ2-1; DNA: TGTGCCAGCAGCTTAGGGGGCCAGTGGAATGAGCAGTTCTTC; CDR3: CASSLGGQWNEQFF
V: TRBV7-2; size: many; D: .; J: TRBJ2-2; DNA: TGTGCCAGCAGCTTAAGGATAGGGGGTGTTGGCATAACCGGGGAGCTGTTTTTT; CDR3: CASSLRIGGVGITGELFF
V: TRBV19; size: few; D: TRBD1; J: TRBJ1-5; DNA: TGTGCCAGTAGGCGAGACAGGGAAGTCCCGTATAGCAATCAGCCCCAGCATTTT; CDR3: CASRRDREVPYSNQPQHF
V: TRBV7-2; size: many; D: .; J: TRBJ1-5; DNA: TGTGCCAGCAGCTATGGGGCGGCTAGCAATCAGCCCCAGCATTTT; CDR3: CASSYGAASNQPQHF
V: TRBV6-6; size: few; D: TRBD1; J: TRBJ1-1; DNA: TGTGCCAGCAGTTACCCCAGGACAGGGGGCGGCACTGAAGCTTTCTTT; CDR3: CASSYPRTGGGTEAFF
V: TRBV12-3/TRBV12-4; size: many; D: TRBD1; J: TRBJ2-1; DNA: TGTGCCAGCAGTGCCAGGGGGTGGTACAATGAGCAGTTCTTC; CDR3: CASSARGWYNEQFF
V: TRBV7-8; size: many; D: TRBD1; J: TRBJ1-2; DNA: TGTGCCAGCAGCCTAACCCCCACCGGGACAGACGATTTAGATGGCTACACCTTC; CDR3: CASSLTPTGTDDLDGYTF
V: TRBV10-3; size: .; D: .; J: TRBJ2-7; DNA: TGTGCCATCAGTCCGGACAGACCCTACGAGCAGTACTTC; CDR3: CAISPDRPYEQYF
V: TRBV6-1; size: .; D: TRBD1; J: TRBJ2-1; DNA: TGTGCCACCCAAAAGACCGGGACAGGGGAGTTCTTC; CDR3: CATQKTGTGEFF
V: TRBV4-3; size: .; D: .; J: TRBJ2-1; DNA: TGCGCCAGCAGCCAAGAAGAGGGGATGGCGGGACCGGGTGAGCAGTTCTTC; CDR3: CASSQEEGMAGPGEQFF
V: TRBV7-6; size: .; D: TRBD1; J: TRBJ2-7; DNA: TGTGCCAGCAGCCGAGGACAGGGGCAAAGCTCCTACGAGCAGTACTTC; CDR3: CASSRGQGQSSYEQYF
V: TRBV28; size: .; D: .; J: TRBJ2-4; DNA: TGTGCCAGCAGTATGGGGCCCTTAGCCAAAAACATTCAGTACTTC; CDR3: CASSMGPLAKNIQYF
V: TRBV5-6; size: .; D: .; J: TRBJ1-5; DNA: TGTGCCAGCAGCTTGCATAACACTCAGCCCCAGCATTTT; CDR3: CASSLHNTQPQHF
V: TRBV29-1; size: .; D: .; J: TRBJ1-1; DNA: TGCAGCGTTGTAGGGCGGGGCAGGGTTGGGACTGAAGCTTTCTTT; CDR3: CSVVGRGRVGTEAFF
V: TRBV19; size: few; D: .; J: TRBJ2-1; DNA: TGTGCCAGTAGTATTGGGTCGGGGACTCCCATTACCTACAATGAGCAGTTCTTC; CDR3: CASSIGSGTPITYNEQFF